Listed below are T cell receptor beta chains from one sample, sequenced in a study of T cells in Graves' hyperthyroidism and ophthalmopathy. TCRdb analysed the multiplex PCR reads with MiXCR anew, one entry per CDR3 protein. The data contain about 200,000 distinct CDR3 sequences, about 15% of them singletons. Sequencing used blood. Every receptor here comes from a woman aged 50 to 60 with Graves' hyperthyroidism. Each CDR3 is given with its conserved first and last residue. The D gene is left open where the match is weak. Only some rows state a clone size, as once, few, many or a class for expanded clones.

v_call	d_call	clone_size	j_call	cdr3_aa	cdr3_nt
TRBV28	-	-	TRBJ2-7	CASSQVLNYEQYF	TGTGCCAGCAGCCAAGTCCTTAACTACGAGCAGTACTTC
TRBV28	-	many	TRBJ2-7	CASSLRLLPYEQYF	TGTGCCAGCAGTTTACGCCTACTCCCCTACGAGCAGTACTTC
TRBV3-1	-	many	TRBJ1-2	CASSQDMTPRGYTF	TGTGCCAGCAGCCAAGACATGACCCCGCGGGGCTACACCTTC
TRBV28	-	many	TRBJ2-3	CASSSRFTDTQYF	TGTGCCAGCAGTTCACGGTTCACAGATACGCAGTATTTT
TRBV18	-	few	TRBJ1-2	CASSPNRALPGNYGYTF	TGTGCCAGCTCACCGAACCGGGCCCTCCCAGGAAACTATGGCTACACCTTC
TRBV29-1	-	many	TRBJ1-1	CSVDEGDTEAFF	TGCAGCGTTGATGAGGGGGACACTGAAGCTTTCTTT
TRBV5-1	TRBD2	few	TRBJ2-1	CASSPTSREQFF	TGCGCCAGCAGCCCGACTAGCCGCGAGCAGTTCTTC
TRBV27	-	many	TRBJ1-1	CASATGSARGMNTEAFF	TGTGCCAGCGCTACAGGGTCAGCGCGGGGAATGAACACTGAAGCTTTCTTT
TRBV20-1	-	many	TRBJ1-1	CSAPKPGSNTEAFF	TGCAGTGCCCCCAAGCCCGGGTCGAACACTGAAGCTTTCTTT
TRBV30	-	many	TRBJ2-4	CAWSVPNIQYF	TGTGCCTGGAGTGTACCCAACATTCAGTACTTC
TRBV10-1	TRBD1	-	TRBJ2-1	CAGSSGTGVNEQFF	TGCGCCGGCAGTTCCGGGACAGGGGTTAATGAGCAGTTCTTC
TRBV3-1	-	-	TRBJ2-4	CASSQPGLKNIQYF	TGTGCCAGCAGCCAACCAGGACTAAAAAACATTCAGTACTTC
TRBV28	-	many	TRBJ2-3	CASSFYRLYRTDTQYF	TGTGCCAGCAGTTTTTACAGGTTGTATCGCACAGATACGCAGTATTTT
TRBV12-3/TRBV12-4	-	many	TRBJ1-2	CASSVSGQGIIGYTF	TGTGCCAGCAGTGTTAGTGGGCAGGGGATAATAGGCTACACCTTC
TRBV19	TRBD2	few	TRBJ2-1	CASSQPGLEVDEQFF	TGTGCCAGTAGTCAGCCGGGACTAGAGGTTGATGAGCAGTTCTTC
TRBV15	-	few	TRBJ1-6	CATSRTELGVRTPLHF	TGTGCCACCAGCAGAACGGAGCTGGGTGTTCGGACACCCCTCCACTTT
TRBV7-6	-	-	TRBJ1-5	CASSLEAGKQPQHF	TGTGCCAGCAGCTTAGAGGCAGGGAAACAGCCCCAGCATTTT
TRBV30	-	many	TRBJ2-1	CAWSPFEGNEQFF	TGTGCCTGGAGCCCTTTTGAGGGCAATGAGCAGTTCTTC
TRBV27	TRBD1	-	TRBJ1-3	CASSPRLTGVGNTIYF	TGTGCCAGCAGTCCCCGCCTCACAGGGGTTGGAAACACCATATATTTT
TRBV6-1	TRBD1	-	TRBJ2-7	CASSAGTGGANTYEQYF	TGTGCCAGCAGTGCCGGGACAGGGGGCGCAAACACCTACGAGCAGTACTTC
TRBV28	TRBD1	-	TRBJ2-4	CASAGQGDKNIQYF	TGTGCCAGCGCGGGACAGGGCGACAAAAACATTCAGTACTTC
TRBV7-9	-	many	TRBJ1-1	CASSPRYTEAFF	TGTGCCAGCAGCCCCAGATATACTGAAGCTTTCTTT
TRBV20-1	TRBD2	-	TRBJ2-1	CSAAGGSGRARAYNERFF	TGCAGTGCAGCGGGGGGTAGCGGGAGGGCCAGAGCCTACAATGAGCGGTTCTTC
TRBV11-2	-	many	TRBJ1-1	CASSLEGSSNTEAFF	TGTGCCAGCAGCTTAGAGGGCAGCTCGAACACTGAAGCTTTCTTT
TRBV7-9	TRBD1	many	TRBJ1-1	CASSETGGERTEAFF	TGTGCCAGCAGCGAAACAGGGGGCGAGCGGACTGAAGCTTTCTTT
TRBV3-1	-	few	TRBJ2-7	CASSQVSYEQYF	TGTGCCAGCAGCCAAGTAAGCTACGAGCAGTACTTC
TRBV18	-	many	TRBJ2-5	CASSPGQLGETQYF	TGTGCCAGCTCACCAGGGCAGCTGGGAGAGACCCAGTACTTC
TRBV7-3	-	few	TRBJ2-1	CASSLIPAENNEQFF	TGTGCCAGCAGCTTAATTCCAGCGGAAAACAATGAGCAGTTCTTC
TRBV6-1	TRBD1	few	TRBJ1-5	CASSAGQGGGSPQPQHF	TGTGCCAGCAGTGCTGGACAGGGCGGGGGGTCTCCTCAGCCCCAGCATTTT
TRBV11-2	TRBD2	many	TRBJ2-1	CASSLVPSGRALVRDEQFF	TGTGCCAGCAGCTTAGTGCCTAGCGGGAGGGCCTTAGTTCGGGATGAGCAGTTCTTC
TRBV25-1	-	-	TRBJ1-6	CATTGSSYNSPLHF	TGTGCCACCACAGGGAGCTCCTATAATTCACCCCTCCACTTT
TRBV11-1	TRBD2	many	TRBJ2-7	CASSLDQRETGEQYF	TGTGCCAGCAGCTTAGACCAGCGGGAGACGGGAGAGCAGTACTTC
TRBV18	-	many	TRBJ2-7	CASSPFEDHPLRRHF	TGTGCCAGCTCACCTTTTGAGGACCATCCTTTACGGCGCCACTTC
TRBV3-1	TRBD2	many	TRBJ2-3	CASSQATSGNRQYF	TGTGCCAGCAGCCAGGCGACTAGCGGGAACAGGCAGTATTTT
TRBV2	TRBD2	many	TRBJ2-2	CASSEAPLAGVTGELFF	TGTGCCAGCAGTGAAGCCCCACTAGCGGGAGTCACCGGGGAGCTGTTTTTT
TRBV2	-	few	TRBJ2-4	CASSGLLGDTLAKNIQYF	TGTGCCAGCAGTGGTCTCCTCGGGGATACCTTAGCCAAAAACATTCAGTACTTC
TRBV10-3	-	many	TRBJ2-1	CAMSNGSSYNEQFF	TGTGCCATGTCTAACGGGAGTAGTTACAATGAGCAGTTCTTC
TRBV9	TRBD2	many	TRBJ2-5	CASSETSWVETQYF	TGTGCCAGCAGCGAGACTAGCTGGGTCGAGACCCAGTACTTC
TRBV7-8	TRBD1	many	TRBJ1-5	CASSLVRTGGNQPQHF	TGTGCCAGCAGCTTAGTTCGGACAGGGGGCAATCAGCCCCAGCATTTT
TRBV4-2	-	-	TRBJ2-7	CASSLLEGADSYEQYF	TGTGCCAGCAGCCTTCTCGAAGGGGCGGACTCCTACGAGCAGTACTTC
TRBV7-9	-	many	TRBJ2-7	CASSARDEQYF	TGTGCCAGCAGCGCCAGGGACGAGCAGTACTTC
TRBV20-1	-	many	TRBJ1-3	CSARDTGSGNTIYF	TGCAGTGCTCGGGACACAGGCTCTGGAAACACCATATATTTT
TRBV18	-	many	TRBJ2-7	CASSPYQGQHEQYF	TGTGCCAGCTCACCGTATCAAGGGCAGCACGAGCAGTACTTC
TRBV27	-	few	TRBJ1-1	CASSPRMNTEAFF	TGTGCCAGCAGTCCCAGAATGAACACTGAAGCTTTCTTT
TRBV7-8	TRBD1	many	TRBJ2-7	CASSLAQGQLSYEQYF	TGTGCCAGCAGCTTAGCACAGGGACAGCTCTCCTACGAGCAGTACTTC
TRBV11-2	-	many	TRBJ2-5	CASSADQGGETQYF	TGTGCCAGCAGCGCAGACCAGGGTGGTGAGACCCAGTACTTC
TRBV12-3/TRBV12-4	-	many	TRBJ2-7	CASSFGQGRNNEQYF	TGTGCCAGCAGTTTCGGCCAGGGACGTAACAACGAGCAGTACTTC
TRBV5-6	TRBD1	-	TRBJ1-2	CASSGQGGNYGYTF	TGTGCCAGCAGCGGTCAGGGGGGGAACTATGGCTACACCTTC
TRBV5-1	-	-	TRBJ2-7	CASSPLGPDEQYF	TGCGCCAGCAGCCCTCTGGGCCCGGACGAGCAGTACTTC
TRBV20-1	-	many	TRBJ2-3	CSASDPPGDTQYF	TGCAGTGCTAGTGACCCTCCGGGAGATACGCAGTATTTT
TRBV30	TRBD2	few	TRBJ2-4	CAWSVLGLAGDVTKNIQYF	TGTGCCTGGAGTGTACTAGGTCTAGCGGGAGATGTGACCAAAAACATTCAGTACTTC
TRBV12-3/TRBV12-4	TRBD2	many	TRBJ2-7	CASSFAGVEQYF	TGTGCCAGCAGTTTCGCGGGAGTCGAGCAGTACTTC
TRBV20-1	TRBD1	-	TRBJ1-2	CSASLSDRDYTF	TGCAGTGCTAGTCTTTCGGACAGGGATTACACCTTC
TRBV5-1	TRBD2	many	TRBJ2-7	CASSLTSGLQVGYEQYF	TGCGCCAGCAGCTTGACTAGCGGCCTTCAGGTGGGCTACGAGCAGTACTTC
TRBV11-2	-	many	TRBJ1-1	CASSPTSSEAFF	TGTGCCAGCAGCCCCACTAGCTCTGAAGCTTTCTTT
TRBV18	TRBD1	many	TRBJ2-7	CASSPRQGTDAREQYF	TGTGCCAGCTCACCACGACAAGGGACAGACGCGAGGGAGCAGTACTTC
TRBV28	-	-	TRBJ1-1	CASSFRVGTEAFF	TGTGCCAGCAGTTTCAGAGTAGGCACTGAAGCTTTCTTT
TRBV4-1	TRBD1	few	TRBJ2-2	CATKDRGNTGELFF	TGCGCCACCAAGGACAGGGGGAACACCGGGGAGCTGTTTTTT
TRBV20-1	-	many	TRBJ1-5	CSARSKGGNQPQHF	TGCAGTGCTAGATCCAAGGGGGGCAATCAGCCCCAGCATTTT